This TCR beta chain is drawn from a study of blood T cell repertoires in COVID-19. Study context: Acute-phase and convalescent COVID-19 samples originated in the United States, Italy and Spain.

The table lists this clone with a few counts. Authors' methods: Quantification of nucleated cells was approximated via reference gene primer amplification. Some clones are missing from TCRdb's copy, which holds only in-frame ones; the method was immunoSEQ multiplex PCR. V and J calls and clone size are given by that table; D and trimming were obtained from the DNA. The top ten clones hold roughly 5.7% of a sample with around 79,000 clones, about 80% of them seen once. The CDR3 extends over 13 amino acids. CDR1 and CDR2 from the germline V gene are LNHDA and SQIVND (reference sequence). V shed 3 bases and J 8 bases; nucleotides not matched to a gene: 3.

This TCR derives from a woman aged 60-75 years with acute or convalescent COVID-19. Material for sequencing was peripheral blood. This chain uses TRBV19 with TRBJ1-2; 10 positions match TRBD1. Written as DNA, the CDR3 is TGTGCCAGTAGTATGGACAGGGGGACGGGCTACACCTTC. It encodes CASSMDRGTGYTF.